This T cell receptor (beta chain) is from a study of technical replicates of blood from a handful of donors. This table comes from immunoSEQ multiplex PCR, and its TCRdb copy is limited to in-frame clones, with some not included. The table includes roughly 70,000 clones, approximately 94% detected once. CDR3 size: 15 residues. V shed 3 bases, J shed 4 bases, and the junction held 6 bases outside the gene matches. Looked up from germline, CDR1 is MNHEY and CDR2 is SMNVEV (reference sequence). The chain couples TRBV27 to TRBJ1-2; 9 bases align to TRBD1. This TCR derives from a human donor in good health. The sequenced sample was T cells isolated from PBMCs. The CDR3 loop reads CASSFLRDRVYGYTF. CDR3 DNA: TGTGCCAGCAGTTTCCTTCGGGACAGGGTCTATGGCTACACCTTC.